This record concerns one T cell receptor beta chain sequence. This entry is derived from a study of blood T cell repertoires in COVID-19. The repertoire was sequenced with immunoSEQ multiplex PCR; TCRdb's copy has only in-frame clones and lacks some. This sample carries 40,000 to 50,000 clones, under 90% of them seen once, and the ten largest clones take 0.3% to 0.5%. In germline, CDR1 is SEHNR, CDR2 FQNEAQ (reference sequence). The CDR3 has 13 residues. Trimming pared 3 bases from V and 1 base from J, leaving 6 bases between. This receptor was obtained from a human donor in a cohort sampled during active COVID-19. The material sequenced was peripheral blood. The chain links TRBV7-9 to TRBJ1-1; D gene ambiguous. This chain's CDR3 is CASSLVGNTEAFF. CDR3 sequence (DNA): TGTGCCAGCAGCTTGGTCGGGAACACTGAAGCTTTCTTT. The full variable domain, with the rest looked up from reference TRBV7-9 and TRBJ1-1, is DTGVSQNPRHKITKRGQNVTFRCDPISEHNRLYWYRQTLGQGPEFLTYFQNEAQLEKSRLLSDRFSAERPKGSFSTLEIQRTEQGDSAMYLCASSLVGNTEAFFGQGTRLTVV.